Here is one T cell receptor (beta chain) with its context. The antigen remains undetermined. This CDR3 has 15 amino acids. The germline V and J ends were trimmed by 8 bases and 4 bases, with 17 bases remaining between them. Per germline, CDR1 MNHEY and CDR2 SVGAGI. This sample was included in a study of T cell responses to AZD1222 COVID-19 vaccine. The table came from immunoSEQ multiplex PCR; TCRdb's copy has only in-frame clones and leaves some out. This table has 25,000 to 35,000 clones, around 78% appearing once. Study-wide results and limits: Baseline testing showed seropositivity in only six AZD1222 recipients. There were mostly white British donors and more females than males, and clonal diversity was possibly underestimated. Epitopes outside B.1.351 and B.1.1.7 mutated regions reportedly drew nearly half of spike TCRs.

The chain is built from TRBV6-5 and TRBJ1-4; D gene ambiguous. Here the sequenced sample was peripheral blood, taken on day 0 of AZD1222 vaccination. The TCR sequence derives from an adult in good health. The CDR3 DNA reads as TGTGCCAGCGGTATATTCCGGGCACGTAATGAAAAACTGTTTTTT. Translation gives CASGIFRARNEKLFF.